This TCR beta chain was profiled in a study of blood T cell repertoires in COVID-19 (dated by TCRdb to the early 2020s). Regarding the complete study: Collaborator samples came from the United States, Italy and Spain and covered acute and convalescent phases of COVID-19. The prospective study material was composed of cDNA or gDNA derived from T cells, B-cell-depleted T cells, or PBMCs. The dataset comprised deeply sampled blood TCRbeta repertoires from subjects exposed to, actively infected with, or recovered from COVID-19. The repertoires were released in a freely available public database intended as a resource for research on the immune response to SARS-CoV-2. The samples were drawn from the first 160 participants of the ongoing ImmuneRACE study and from 1,254 subjects provided by 6 global collaborators. Nearly every sample came with metadata listing a de-identified subject ID, COVID-19 status, age in years and sex. Where available, HLA class I and class II types were taken from metadata supplied by the sample provider and were not determined by assay-based typing. What the study reported, not specific to this receptor: The amount of clinical and demographic metadata varied by source and participant and was provided uncurated.

V is shortened by 5 bases, J by 2 bases, and the region joining them spans 16 bases. The CDR3 runs 17 residues from the cysteine to the phenylalanine. Just the 51-base CDR3 DNA is kept, in frame starting at base 1. Sequences LNHDA (CDR1) and SQIVND (CDR2) are obtained from the germline V gene (reference sequence). The immunoSEQ Assay, a bias-controlled multiplex PCR, was used to amplify TCRbeta CDR3 regions from genomic DNA. On the study's bioinformatics: Nucleated cell counts per sample were estimated from amplification of reference gene primers within the assay. Sequence reads were collapsed and filtered to measure the absolute abundance of every unique TCRbeta CDR3 rearrangement. Productive Simpson clonality was computed per sample as the square root of Simpson's diversity index over productive rearrangements. Held by TCRdb, this immuneACCESS table contains in-frame sequences only and omits some clones. Under half of the omission traces to an unresolved V gene where checked; the cause of the rest is unknown. V and J calls and clone size are given by that table; D and trimming were obtained from the DNA. The sample records 84,000 or so clones, under 80% of which are singletons. Together, the top ten hold less than 10% of the sample.

Collaborating institutions collected whole blood in K2EDTA tubes following their own protocols. Collaborator samples were shipped for TCRbeta analysis as frozen whole blood, isolated PBMCs, or DNA extracted from either sample type. In the case of this clone: What antigen it recognizes has not been identified. The record has no base qualities; no much larger clone is one base away.

The origin of this receptor is a human donor in a cohort sampled during active COVID-19. The chain joins TRBV19 to TRBJ2-6; the D gene is perhaps TRBD2, on 6 matching bases. The specimen sequenced was peripheral blood. The CDR3 in this case is CASSLAGQVPGANVLTF. The bases are TGTGCCAGTAGTCTTGCGGGGCAGGTCCCTGGGGCCAACGTCCTGACTTTC. Outside the CDR3, residues come from the reference TRBV19 and TRBJ2-6 proteins, so the full variable domain is: DGGITQSPKYLFRKEGQNVTLSCEQNLNHDAMYWYRQDPGQGLRLIYYSQIVNDFQKGDIAEGYSVSREKKESFPLTVTSAQKNPTAFYLCASSLAGQVPGANVLTFGAGSRLTVL.